This entry lists 12 T cell receptor beta chains sequenced from one sample in a study of human T cells and chemical hapten exposure. Regarding time point: pre-sensitization, week 0. This sample's treatment: therapeutic diphenylcyclopropenone sensitization with weekly scalp DPC. TCRdb called the RACE reads again in MiXCR, with one record for every CDR3 protein. The sample carries some 51,000 distinct CDR3 sequences, 8.5% to 10% recorded once. This specimen was whole blood, taken in connection with sensitization to the hapten diphenylcyclopropenone (DPC). The receptors here all came from a middle-aged woman with alopecia areata. Some clones in this sample may be carry-over from other donors' samples.

This clonotype was seen ten or more times. The chain links TRBV7-6 to TRBJ1-1, with D hard to call. The CDR3 is 19 residues long. Germline CDR1 and CDR2: SGHVS and FNYEAQ. V was shortened by 4 bases and J by 5 bases, with 29 bases between the two germline ends. The CDR3 bases are TGTGCCAGCAGCTCGGCAAGGCGAGCTAGTGCGGGGATGCGAACTGAAGCTTTCTTT. Its translation: CASSSARRASAGMRTEAFF.

V gene TRBV9 combines with J gene TRBJ2-2, with 7 bases aligning to TRBD2. J lost 2 bases, V lost 3 bases, and 10 bases had no gene match. The CDR3 is 17 residues long. CDR1 and CDR2 from the germline V gene are SGDLS and YYNGEE. The CDR3 DNA sequence: TGTGCCAGCAGCGCATACCAGACGACTAGCAACACCGGGGAGCTGTTTTTT. Translated, it gives CASSAYQTTSNTGELFF.

This clonotype was found a few times. The rearrangement uses TRBV6-7 and TRBJ2-1; 13 nucleotides line up with TRBD2. TRBV6-7 is treated as an ORF (open reading frame) with a function not yet certain. This CDR3 spans 15 amino acids. The junction had 0 bases not matched to a gene; V was cut back by 2 bases and J by 5 bases. The CDR3 DNA reads TGTGCCAGCAGTTACGGGACTAGCGGGGACAATGAGCAGTTCTTC. Its translation is CASSYGTSGDNEQFF.

The sample holds many counts of this clonotype. The chain is built from TRBV10-3 and TRBJ1-6; TRBD1 matches 7 bases. There are 16 residues in the CDR3. The V segment lost 2 bases and the J segment 6 bases; nucleotides outside the gene matches: 7. CDR1 and CDR2 from the germline V gene are ENHRY and SYGVKD. CDR3 DNA sequence: TGTGCCATCAGTGAGCCACAGGGGTTAGGTAATTCACCCCTCCACTTT. The encoded protein is CAISEPQGLGNSPLHF.

This clonotype has more than one count but fewer than ten. The genes are TRBV7-2 and TRBJ2-3; D unclear. This CDR3 has 13 amino acids. Trimming cost V 2 bases and J 1 base, with 4 bases left between them. Per the germline V gene, CDR1 is SGHTA and CDR2 is FQGNSA. The chain's CDR3 is CASSLWGTDTQYF. CDR3 nucleotides: TGTGCCAGCAGCTTATGGGGCACAGATACGCAGTATTTT.

This clonotype was seen ten or more times. This chain connects TRBV29-1 to TRBJ1-2; 7 bases map to TRBD1. This CDR3 has 14 amino acids. Germline V gene lookup returns CDR1 SQVTM and CDR2 ANQGSEA. The V and J ends lost 6 bases and 2 bases, in that order; junction bases with no gene match: 9. This chain's CDR3 is CSVLNRGENYGYTF. The CDR3 nucleotides are TGCAGCGTCTTAAACAGGGGAGAGAACTATGGCTACACCTTC.

This clonotype was counted at least ten times. The chain links TRBV6-6 to TRBJ2-3; D tentatively fits TRBD1 or TRBD2 (5 bases each). Germline V CDR1 and CDR2: MNHNY, SVGAGI (reference sequence). Deletions cut 4 bases from V and 0 bases from J, with 11 bases between. The CDR3 is 15 amino acids. CDR3 in DNA: TGTGCCAGCAGTTTCCCCTGGGACAGCACAGATACGCAGTATTTT. It codes for CASSFPWDSTDTQYF.

This clonotype was detected a few times. This sequence joins TRBV28 and TRBJ1-2; D gene ambiguous. The CDR3 contains 12 residues. CDR1 and CDR2 (germline): MDHEN, SYDVKM. The ends were cut back, 5 bases at V and 6 bases at J, with 10 bases in the middle. The CDR3 coding sequence is TGTGCCAGCAGTATCTTGACCGATGGCTACACCTTC. Translated, it gives CASSILTDGYTF.

This sequence joins TRBV20-1 and TRBJ1-5, with D possibly matching TRBD1 (6 bases). Germline V gene lookup returns CDR1 DFQATT and CDR2 SNEGSKA (reference sequence). Deletions cut 6 bases from V and 3 bases from J, with 21 bases between. This CDR3 contains 16 residues. CDR3 residues: CSASTGGGRLNQPQHF. CDR3 DNA: TGCAGTGCCTCGACAGGCGGAGGTAGACTCAATCAGCCCCAGCATTTT.

This clonotype appeared many times. The chain carries TRBV6-6 and TRBJ2-3; 9 bases are shared with TRBD1. The germline gives CDR1 MNHNY, CDR2 SVGAGI (reference sequence). J was trimmed by 6 bases and V by 11 bases; bases with no gene match: 9. CDR3 length: 13 amino acids. The CDR3 loop is CAGRTGASDTQYF. The CDR3 DNA is TGTGCCGGACGGACAGGGGCGAGCGATACGCAGTATTTT.

V gene TRBV5-6 combines with J gene TRBJ2-7; D not certain. The CDR3 totals 12 residues. Germline lookup yields CDR1 SGHDT and CDR2 YYEEEE. Trimming removed 0 bases from V and 3 bases from J, with 4 bases in between. CDR3 sequence reads: CASSLGGYEQYF. In DNA, the CDR3 is TGTGCCAGCAGCTTGGGGGGCTACGAGCAGTACTTC.

This clonotype was recorded many times. V and J are TRBV9 and TRBJ1-6; maybe TRBD1 (5 bases). The germline V gene has CDR1 SGDLS and CDR2 YYNGEE. This CDR3 has 13 residues. V was clipped by 3 bases and J by 7 bases, with 8 bases between them. CDR3 sequence (DNA): TGTGCCAGCAGCGACCGACAGAATTCACCCCTCCACTTT. Translation gives CASSDRQNSPLHF.